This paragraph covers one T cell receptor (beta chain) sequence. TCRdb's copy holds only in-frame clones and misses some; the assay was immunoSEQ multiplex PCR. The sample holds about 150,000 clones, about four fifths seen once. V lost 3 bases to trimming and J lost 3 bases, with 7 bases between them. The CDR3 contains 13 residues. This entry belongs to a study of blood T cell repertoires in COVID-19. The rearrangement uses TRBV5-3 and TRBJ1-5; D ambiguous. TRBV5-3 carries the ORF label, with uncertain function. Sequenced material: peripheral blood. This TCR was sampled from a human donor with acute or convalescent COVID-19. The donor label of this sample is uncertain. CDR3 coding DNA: TGTGCCAGAAGCTATTCATCCAATCAGCCCCAGCATTTT. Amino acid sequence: CARSYSSNQPQHF.